The present entry profiles one T cell receptor (beta chain) with its context. Its antigen remains unknown. At one boundary the junction diverges from the germline segment, which might be a read error. These data are taken from a study of tumor-infiltrating lymphocytes in primary liver carcinoma. General study findings and limits: Tumor-adjacent and tumor-blood pairs shared a smaller degree of overlap than tumor region pairs.

This CDR3 is 14 amino acids long. Per the germline V gene, CDR1 is ENHRY and CDR2 is SYGVKD. Scientists recovered RNA and DNA together from roughly 20-30 mg of unsorted bulk tissue. A constant-region primer primed TCR beta cDNA synthesis from 450 to 550 ng of total RNA. What produced the TCR beta libraries was three nested multiplex PCR rounds using slightly modified ARM-PCR. Rounds one and two of PCR, each of about 10 cycles, were primed with TRBV1-TRBV30 forward primers and a C-beta reverse primer. Each CDR3 protein gets one entry after TCRdb re-called the multiplex PCR reads with MiXCR. The sample contains tens of thousands of distinct CDR3 sequences, around 84% of which appear only once.

The sequencing input was liver tumor tissue from sampling region 2. Subset noted: tumor region T2, inferior pole. This TCR derives from a woman aged 30 to 39 with primary liver carcinoma and hepatitis B virus infection. This sequence joins TRBV10-3 and TRBJ2-1; D gene ambiguous. The CDR3: CVISRAATRDEQFF. In DNA, the CDR3 is TGTGTCATCAGTCGCGCGGCGACCCGGGATGAGCAGTTCTTC.